This TCR beta chain was sequenced in a study of blood T cell repertoires in COVID-19. Overall study context: COVID-19 samples from acute and convalescent phases originated in the United States, Italy and Spain.

As originally analysed: Reference gene primer amplification gave estimated nucleated cell counts. The assay was immunoSEQ multiplex PCR, and TCRdb's table has in-frame clones only and misses some. D and trimming come from the DNA, and the V and J calls and clone size come from that table. Altogether about 78,000 clones are present, about 90% being singletons, with the ten largest covering around 1%. This CDR3 spans 16 amino acids. J gave up 2 bases and V 6 bases, and 4 bases lay outside the gene matches. The germline V gene has CDR1 MDHEN and CDR2 SYDVKM. The sequenced sample consisted of peripheral blood. The chain joins TRBV28 to TRBJ2-7; 16 bases agree with TRBD2. The TCR sequence derives from a woman in her forties or fifties in a cohort sampled during active COVID-19. The CDR3 here is CASSPGLAGGAYEQYF. The CDR3 coding sequence is TGTGCCAGCAGCCCGGGACTAGCGGGAGGGGCCTACGAGCAGTACTTC.